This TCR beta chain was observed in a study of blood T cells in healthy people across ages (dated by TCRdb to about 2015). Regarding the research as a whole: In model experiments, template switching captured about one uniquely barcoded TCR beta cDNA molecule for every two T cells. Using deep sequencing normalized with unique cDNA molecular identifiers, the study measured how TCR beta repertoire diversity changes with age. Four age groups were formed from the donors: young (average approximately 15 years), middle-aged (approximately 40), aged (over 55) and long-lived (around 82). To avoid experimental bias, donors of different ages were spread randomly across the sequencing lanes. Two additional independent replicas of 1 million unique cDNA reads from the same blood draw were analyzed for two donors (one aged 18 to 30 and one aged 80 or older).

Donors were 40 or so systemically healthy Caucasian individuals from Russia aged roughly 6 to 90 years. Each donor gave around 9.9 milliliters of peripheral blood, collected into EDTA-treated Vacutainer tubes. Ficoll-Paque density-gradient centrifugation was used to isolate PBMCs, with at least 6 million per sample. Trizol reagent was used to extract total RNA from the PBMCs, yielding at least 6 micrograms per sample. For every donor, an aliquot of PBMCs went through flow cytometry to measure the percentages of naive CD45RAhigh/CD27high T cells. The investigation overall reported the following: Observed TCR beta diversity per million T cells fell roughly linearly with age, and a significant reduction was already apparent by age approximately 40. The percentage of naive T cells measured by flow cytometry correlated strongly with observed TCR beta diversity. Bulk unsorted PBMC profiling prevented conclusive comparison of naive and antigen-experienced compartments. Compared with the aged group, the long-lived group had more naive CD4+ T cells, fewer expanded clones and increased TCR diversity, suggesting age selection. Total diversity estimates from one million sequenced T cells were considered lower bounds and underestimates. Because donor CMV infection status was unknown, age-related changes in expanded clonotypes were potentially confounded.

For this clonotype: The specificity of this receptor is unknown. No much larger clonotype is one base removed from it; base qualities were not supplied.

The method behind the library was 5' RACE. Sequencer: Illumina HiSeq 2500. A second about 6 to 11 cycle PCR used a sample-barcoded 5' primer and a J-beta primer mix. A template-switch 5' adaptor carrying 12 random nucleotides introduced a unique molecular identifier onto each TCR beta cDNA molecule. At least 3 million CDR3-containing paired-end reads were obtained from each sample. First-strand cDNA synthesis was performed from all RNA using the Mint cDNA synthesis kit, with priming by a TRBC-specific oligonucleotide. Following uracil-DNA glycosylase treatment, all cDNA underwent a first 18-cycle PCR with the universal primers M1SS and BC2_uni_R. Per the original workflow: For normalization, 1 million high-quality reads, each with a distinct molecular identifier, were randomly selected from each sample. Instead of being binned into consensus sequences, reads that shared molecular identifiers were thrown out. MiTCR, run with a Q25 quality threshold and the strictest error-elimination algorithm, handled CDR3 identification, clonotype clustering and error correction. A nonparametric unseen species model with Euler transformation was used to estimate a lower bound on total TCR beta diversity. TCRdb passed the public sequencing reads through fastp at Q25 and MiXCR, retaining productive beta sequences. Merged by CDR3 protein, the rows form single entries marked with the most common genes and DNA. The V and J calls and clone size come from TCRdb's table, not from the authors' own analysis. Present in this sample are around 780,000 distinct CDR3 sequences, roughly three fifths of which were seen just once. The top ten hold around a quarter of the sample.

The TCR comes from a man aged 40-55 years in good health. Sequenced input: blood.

The CDR3 corresponds to CASSVDPPLADTQYF. The sequenced DNA is TGTGCCAGCAGCGTAGATCCCCCTCTCGCAGATACGCAGTATTTT. Recombination joined TRBV9 with TRBJ2-3, with no confidently assigned D gene. V is clipped by 0 bases and J by 4 bases, and the sequence between their germline boundaries is 12 bases long. CDR3 length: 15 amino acids, cysteine to phenylalanine. The only DNA kept is the CDR3, 45 bases in frame from the first base. As encoded in the germline V gene, CDR1 is SGDLS while CDR2 is YYNGEE. Full variable domain (CDR3 extended with the reference TRBV9 and TRBJ2-3 proteins): DSGVTQTPKHLITATGQRVTLRCSPRSGDLSVYWYQQSLDQGLQFLIQYYNGEERAKGNILERFSAQQFPDLHSELNLSSLELGDSALYFCASSVDPPLADTQYFGPGTRLTVL.